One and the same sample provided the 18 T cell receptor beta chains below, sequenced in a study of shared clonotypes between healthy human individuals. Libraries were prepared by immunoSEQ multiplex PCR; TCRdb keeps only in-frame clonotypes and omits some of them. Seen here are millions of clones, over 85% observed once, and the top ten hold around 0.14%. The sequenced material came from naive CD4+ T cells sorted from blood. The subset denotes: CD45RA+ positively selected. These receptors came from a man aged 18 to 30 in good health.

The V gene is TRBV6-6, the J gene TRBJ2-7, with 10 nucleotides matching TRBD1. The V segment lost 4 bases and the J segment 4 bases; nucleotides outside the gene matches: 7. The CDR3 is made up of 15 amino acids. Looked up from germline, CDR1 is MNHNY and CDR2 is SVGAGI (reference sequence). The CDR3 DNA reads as TGTGCCAGCAGTTCAGACAGGGGGCCCCCTTACGAGCAGTACTTC. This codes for CASSSDRGPPYEQYF.

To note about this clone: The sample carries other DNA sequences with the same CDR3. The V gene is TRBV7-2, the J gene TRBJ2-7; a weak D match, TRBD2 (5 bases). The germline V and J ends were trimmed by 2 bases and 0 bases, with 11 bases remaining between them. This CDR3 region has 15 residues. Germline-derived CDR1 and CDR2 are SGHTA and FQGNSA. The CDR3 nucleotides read TGTGCCAGCAGCTTAAACGGAGGAAGCTCCTACGAGCAGTACTTC. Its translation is CASSLNGGSSYEQYF.

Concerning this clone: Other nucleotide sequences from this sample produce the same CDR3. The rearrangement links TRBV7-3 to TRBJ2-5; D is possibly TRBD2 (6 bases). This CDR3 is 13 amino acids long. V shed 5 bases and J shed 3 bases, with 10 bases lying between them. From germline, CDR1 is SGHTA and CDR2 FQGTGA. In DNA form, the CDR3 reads TGTGCCAGCAGCCCGCCGGGGGAAGAGACCCAGTACTTC. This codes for CASSPPGEETQYF.

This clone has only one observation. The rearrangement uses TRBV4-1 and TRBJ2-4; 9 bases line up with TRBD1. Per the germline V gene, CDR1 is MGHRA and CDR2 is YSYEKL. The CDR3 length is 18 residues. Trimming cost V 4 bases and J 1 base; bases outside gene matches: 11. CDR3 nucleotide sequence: TGCGCCAGCAGCCTCAGTGGGGACAGGGAGTCCGCCAAAAACATTCAGTACTTC. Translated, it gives CASSLSGDRESAKNIQYF.

The CDR3 reads CASSLLGQDYGYTF. The CDR3 DNA is TGTGCCAGCAGCCTATTGGGACAGGACTATGGCTACACCTTC. The gene calls are TRBV4-2 and TRBJ1-2; TRBD1 agrees at 8 bases. From germline, CDR1 is LGHNA and CDR2 YNFKEQ. V lost 4 bases, J lost 3 bases, and 4 bases stayed unmatched. The CDR3 contains 14 residues.

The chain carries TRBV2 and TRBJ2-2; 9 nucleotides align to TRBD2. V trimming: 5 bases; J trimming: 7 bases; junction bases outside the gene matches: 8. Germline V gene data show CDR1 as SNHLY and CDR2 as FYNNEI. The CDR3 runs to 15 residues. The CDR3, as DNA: TGTGCCAGCAGTAAGCGGGAGGCGGTAGGCGGGGAGCTGTTTTTT. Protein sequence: CASSKREAVGGELFF.

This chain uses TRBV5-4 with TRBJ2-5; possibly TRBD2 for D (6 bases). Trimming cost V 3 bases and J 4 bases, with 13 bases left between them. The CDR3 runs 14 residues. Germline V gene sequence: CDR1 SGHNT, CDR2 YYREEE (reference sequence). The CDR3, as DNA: TGTGCCAGCAGCTCGGGGTTGGAGGGAGAGACCCAGTACTTC. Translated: CASSSGLEGETQYF. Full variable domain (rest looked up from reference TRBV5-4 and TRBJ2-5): ETGVTQSPTHLIKTRGQQVTLRCSSQSGHNTVSWYQQALGQGPQFIFQYYREEENGRGNFPPRFSGLQFPNYSSELNVNALELDDSALYLCASSSGLEGETQYFGPGTRLLVL.

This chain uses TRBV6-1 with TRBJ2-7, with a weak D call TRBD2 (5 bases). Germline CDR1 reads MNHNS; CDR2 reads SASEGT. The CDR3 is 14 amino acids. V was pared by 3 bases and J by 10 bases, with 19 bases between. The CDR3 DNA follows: TGTGCCAGCAGTGATTTGGGAGACTCGGGCGGCCAGTACTTC. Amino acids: CASSDLGDSGGQYF.

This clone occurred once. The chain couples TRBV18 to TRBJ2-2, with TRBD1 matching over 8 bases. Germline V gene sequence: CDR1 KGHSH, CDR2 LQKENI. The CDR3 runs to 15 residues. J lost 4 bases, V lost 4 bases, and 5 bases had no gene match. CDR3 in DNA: TGTGCCAGCTCACTCGGACAGGGAGCCACCGGGGAGCTGTTTTTT. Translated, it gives CASSLGQGATGELFF. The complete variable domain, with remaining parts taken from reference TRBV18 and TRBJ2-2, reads NAGVMQNPRHLVRRRGQEARLRCSPMKGHSHVYWYRQLPEEGLKFMVYLQKENIIDESGMPKERFSAEFPKEGPSILRIQQVVRGDSAAYFCASSLGQGATGELFFGEGSRLTVL.

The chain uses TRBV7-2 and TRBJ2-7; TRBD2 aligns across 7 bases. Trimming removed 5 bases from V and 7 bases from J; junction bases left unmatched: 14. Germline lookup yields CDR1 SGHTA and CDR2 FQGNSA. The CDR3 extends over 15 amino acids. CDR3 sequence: CASSPPGAGSGEQYF. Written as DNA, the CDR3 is TGTGCCAGCAGCCCTCCGGGAGCGGGGTCGGGGGAGCAGTACTTC. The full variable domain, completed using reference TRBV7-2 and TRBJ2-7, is GAGVSQSPSNKVTEKGKDVELRCDPISGHTALYWYRQSLGQGLEFLIYFQGNSAPDKSGLPSDRFSAERTGGSVSTLTIQRTQQEDSAVYLCASSPPGAGSGEQYFGPGTRLTVT.

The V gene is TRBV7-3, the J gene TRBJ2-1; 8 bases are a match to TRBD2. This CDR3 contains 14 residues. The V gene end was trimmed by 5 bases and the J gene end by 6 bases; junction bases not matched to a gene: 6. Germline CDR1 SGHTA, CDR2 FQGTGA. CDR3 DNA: TGTGCCAGCAGCCGAGGACTAGCCCGCAATGAGCAGTTCTTC. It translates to CASSRGLARNEQFF. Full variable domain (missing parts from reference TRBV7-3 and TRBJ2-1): GAGVSQTPSNKVTEKGKYVELRCDPISGHTALYWYRQSLGQGPEFLIYFQGTGAADDSGLPNDRFFAVRPEGSVSTLKIQRTERGDSAVYLCASSRGLARNEQFFGPGTRLTVL.

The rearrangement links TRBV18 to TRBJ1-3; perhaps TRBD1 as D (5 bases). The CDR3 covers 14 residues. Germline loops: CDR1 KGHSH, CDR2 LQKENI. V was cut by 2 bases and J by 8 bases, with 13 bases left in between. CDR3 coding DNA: TGTGCCAGCTCACCAGCAACGGGGCTGGACACCATATATTTT. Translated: CASSPATGLDTIYF.

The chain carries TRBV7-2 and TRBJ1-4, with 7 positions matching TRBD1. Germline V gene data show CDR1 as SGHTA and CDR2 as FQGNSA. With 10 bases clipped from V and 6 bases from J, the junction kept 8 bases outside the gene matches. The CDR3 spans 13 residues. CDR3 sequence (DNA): TGTGCCAAGCGACAGGGATTCGATGAAAAACTGTTTTTT. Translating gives CAKRQGFDEKLFF.

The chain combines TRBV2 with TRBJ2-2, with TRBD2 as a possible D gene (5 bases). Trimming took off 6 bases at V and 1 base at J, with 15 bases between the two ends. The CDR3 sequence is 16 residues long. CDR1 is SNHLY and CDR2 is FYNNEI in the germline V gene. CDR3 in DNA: TGTGCCAGCAGCCCCGTCGGAGGCCTGAACACCGGGGAGCTGTTTTTT. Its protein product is CASSPVGGLNTGELFF.

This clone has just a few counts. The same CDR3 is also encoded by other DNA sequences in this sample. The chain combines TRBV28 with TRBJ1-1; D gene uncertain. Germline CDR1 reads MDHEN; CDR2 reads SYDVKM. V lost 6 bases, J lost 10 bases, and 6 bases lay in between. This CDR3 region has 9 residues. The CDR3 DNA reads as TGTGCCAGCAGCCCTGGAGCTTTCTTT. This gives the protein CASSPGAFF.

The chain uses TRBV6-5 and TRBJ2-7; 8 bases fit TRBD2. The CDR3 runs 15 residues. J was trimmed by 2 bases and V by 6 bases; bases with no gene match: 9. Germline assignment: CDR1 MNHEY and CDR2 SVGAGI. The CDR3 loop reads CASSRTSGLAYEQYF. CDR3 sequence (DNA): TGTGCCAGCAGCCGCACTAGCGGTCTTGCCTACGAGCAGTACTTC.

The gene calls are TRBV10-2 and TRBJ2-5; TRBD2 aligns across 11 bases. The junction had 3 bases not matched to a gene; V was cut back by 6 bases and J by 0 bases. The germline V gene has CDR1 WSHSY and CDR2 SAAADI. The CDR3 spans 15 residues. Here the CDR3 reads CASRRLAGNQETQYF. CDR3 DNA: TGCGCCAGCAGGCGACTAGCGGGGAACCAAGAGACCCAGTACTTC.

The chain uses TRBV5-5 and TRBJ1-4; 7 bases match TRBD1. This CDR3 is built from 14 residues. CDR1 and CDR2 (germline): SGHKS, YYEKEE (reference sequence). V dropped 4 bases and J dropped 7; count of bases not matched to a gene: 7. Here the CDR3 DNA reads TGTGCCAGCAGCCGAGGAGGGGGCAGTGAAAAACTGTTTTTT. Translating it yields CASSRGGGSEKLFF.